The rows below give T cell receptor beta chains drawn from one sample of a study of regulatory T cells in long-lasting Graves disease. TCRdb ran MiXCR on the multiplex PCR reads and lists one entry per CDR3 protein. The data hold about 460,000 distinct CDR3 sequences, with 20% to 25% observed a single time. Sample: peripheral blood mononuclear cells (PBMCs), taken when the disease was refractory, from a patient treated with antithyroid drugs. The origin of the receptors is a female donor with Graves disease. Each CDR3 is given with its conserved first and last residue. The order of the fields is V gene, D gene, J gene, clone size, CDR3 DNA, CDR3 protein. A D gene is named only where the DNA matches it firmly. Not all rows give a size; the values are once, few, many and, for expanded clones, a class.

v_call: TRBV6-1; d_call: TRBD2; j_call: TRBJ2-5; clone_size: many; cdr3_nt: TGTGCCAGCAGTGAGAAGCGGGGGAACCAAGAGACCCAGTACTTC; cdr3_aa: CASSEKRGNQETQYF
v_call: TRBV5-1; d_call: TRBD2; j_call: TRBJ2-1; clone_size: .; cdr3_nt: TGCGCCAGCGGTGATAGCGGGAGTCGGAATGAGCAGTTCTTC; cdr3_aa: CASGDSGSRNEQFF
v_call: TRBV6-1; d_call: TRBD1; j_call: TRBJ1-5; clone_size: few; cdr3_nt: TGTGCCAGCACCCGGACAGGGAGGGGAAATCAGCCCCAGCATTTT; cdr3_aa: CASTRTGRGNQPQHF
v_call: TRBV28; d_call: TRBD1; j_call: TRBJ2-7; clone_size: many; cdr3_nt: TGTGCCAGTACAGGGGTCGAATCCTACGAGCAGTACTTC; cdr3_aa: CASTGVESYEQYF
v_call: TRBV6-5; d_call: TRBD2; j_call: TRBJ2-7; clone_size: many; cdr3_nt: TGTGCCAGCAGTTACGACGGGAGGCCTCCCAAATACGAGCAGTACTTC; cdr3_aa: CASSYDGRPPKYEQYF
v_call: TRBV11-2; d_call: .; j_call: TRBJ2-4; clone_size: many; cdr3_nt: TGTGCCAGCAGCTTCGGGGACAAAAACATTCAGTACTTC; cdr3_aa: CASSFGDKNIQYF
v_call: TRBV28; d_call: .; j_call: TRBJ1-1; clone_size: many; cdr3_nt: TGTGCCAGCAGTTTACACGGGCAGAACACTGAAGCTTTCTTT; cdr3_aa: CASSLHGQNTEAFF
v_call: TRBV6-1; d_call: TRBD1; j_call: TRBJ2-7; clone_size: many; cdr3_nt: TGTGCCAGCAGTGTGGGACAGGGGACTTCCTACGAGCAGTACTTC; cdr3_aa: CASSVGQGTSYEQYF
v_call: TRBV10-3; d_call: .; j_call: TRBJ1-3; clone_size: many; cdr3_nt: TGTGCCATCATGCGGGGAAACACCATATATTTT; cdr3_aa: CAIMRGNTIYF
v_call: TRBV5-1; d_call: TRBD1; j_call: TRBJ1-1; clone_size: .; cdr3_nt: TGCGCCAGCAGCGTAACAGGGGGGGTTGAAGCTTTCTTT; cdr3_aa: CASSVTGGVEAFF
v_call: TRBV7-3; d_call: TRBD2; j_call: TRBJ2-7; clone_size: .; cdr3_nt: TGTGCCAGCAGCTTACGGAGCGGGGCCCCCTACAATGAGCAGTACTTC; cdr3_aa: CASSLRSGAPYNEQYF
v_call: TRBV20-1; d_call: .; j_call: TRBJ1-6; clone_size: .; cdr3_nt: TGCAGTGCTACCGCTAGTCTTGATTCACCCCTCCACTTT; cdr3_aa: CSATASLDSPLHF
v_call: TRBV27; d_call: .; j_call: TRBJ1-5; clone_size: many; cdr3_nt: TGTGCCAGCAGTTTAGGGGGCCTTAGCAATCAGCCCCAGCATTTT; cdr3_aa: CASSLGGLSNQPQHF
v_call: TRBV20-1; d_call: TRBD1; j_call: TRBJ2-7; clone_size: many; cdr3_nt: TGCAGTGCTAGCGAAAGAGGACAGGGGGTTCTCGAGCAGTACTTC; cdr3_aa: CSASERGQGVLEQYF
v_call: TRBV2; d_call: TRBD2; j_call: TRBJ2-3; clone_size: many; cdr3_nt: TGTGCCAGCAGTGAGACTCACGGACTAGCGGGGGCGACAGATACGCAGTATTTT; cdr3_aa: CASSETHGLAGATDTQYF
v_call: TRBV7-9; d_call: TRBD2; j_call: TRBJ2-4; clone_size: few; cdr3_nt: TGTGCCAGCAGCTGGGGTGGGGGGGACATTCAGTACTTC; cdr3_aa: CASSWGGGDIQYF
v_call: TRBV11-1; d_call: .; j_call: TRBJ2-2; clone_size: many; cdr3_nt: TGTGCCAGCAGCTTCGACGGAACGAACACCGGGGAGCTGTTTTTT; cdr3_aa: CASSFDGTNTGELFF
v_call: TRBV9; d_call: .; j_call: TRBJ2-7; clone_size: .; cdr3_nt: TGTGCCAGCAGCCCCCGGGACACATCAACCTACGAGCAGTACTTC; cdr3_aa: CASSPRDTSTYEQYF
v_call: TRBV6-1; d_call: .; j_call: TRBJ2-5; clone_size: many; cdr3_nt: TGTGCCAGCATTAACAGGTTCGGGGAGACCCAGTACTTC; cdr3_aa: CASINRFGETQYF
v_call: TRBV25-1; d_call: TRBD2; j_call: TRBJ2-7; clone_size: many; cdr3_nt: TGTGCCAGCAGCGACAAGACTTCAAGACTAGCGGGGGCTTACGAGCAGTACTTC; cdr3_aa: CASSDKTSRLAGAYEQYF
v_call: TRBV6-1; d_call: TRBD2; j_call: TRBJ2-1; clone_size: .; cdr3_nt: TGTGCCAGCAGTGAAATGGTTGCGGGGGGGCGGAATGAGCAGTTCTTC; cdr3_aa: CASSEMVAGGRNEQFF
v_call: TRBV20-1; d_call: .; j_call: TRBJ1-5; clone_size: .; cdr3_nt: TGCAGTGCTAGTGGCGGGAGAGGTCGGCCCCAGCATTTT; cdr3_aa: CSASGGRGRPQHF
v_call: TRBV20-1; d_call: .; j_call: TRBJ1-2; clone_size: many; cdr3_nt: TGCAGTGCCGCGCGGAGTGTGGCGGAGCTTGGCTACACCTTC; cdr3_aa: CSAARSVAELGYTF
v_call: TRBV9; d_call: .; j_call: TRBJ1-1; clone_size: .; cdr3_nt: TGTGCCAGCAGCGTTTCGGCGAACGCTGAAGCTTTCTTT; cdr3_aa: CASSVSANAEAFF
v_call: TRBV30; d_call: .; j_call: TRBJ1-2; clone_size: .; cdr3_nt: TGTGCCTGGAGGGCCGGGGGGATCTATGGCTACACCTTC; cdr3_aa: CAWRAGGIYGYTF
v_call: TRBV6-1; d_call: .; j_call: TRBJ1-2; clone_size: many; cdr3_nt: TGTGCCAGCAGTGAAGCGCGGAGGGGATCGAGGGGCTACACCTTC; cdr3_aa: CASSEARRGSRGYTF
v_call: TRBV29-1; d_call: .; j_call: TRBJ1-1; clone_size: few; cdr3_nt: TGCAGCGTTGTCTTCCAGATGAACACTGAAGCTTTCTTT; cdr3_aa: CSVVFQMNTEAFF
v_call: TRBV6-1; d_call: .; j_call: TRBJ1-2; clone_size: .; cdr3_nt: TGTGCCAGCCGACAGGTCTACGGCTACACCTTC; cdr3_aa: CASRQVYGYTF
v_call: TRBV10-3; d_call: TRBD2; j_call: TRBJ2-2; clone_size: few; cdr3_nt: TGTGCCATCAGCCCACGACTAGCGGGGGAGAACACCGGGGAGCTGTTTTTT; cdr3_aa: CAISPRLAGENTGELFF
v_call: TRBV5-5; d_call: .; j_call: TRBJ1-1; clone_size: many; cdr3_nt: TGTGCCAGCAGCTTGGGCACGTTCATGAACACTGAAGCTTTCTTT; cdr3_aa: CASSLGTFMNTEAFF
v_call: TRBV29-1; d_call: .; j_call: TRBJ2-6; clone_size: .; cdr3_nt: TGCAGCGTTCTGCTGGTCGCGTCTGGGGCCAACGTCCTGACTTTC; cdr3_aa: CSVLLVASGANVLTF
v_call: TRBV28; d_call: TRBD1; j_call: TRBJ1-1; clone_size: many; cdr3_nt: TGTGCCACCAACAGGGGGTGGCTTACGATCGCTGAAGCTTTCTTT; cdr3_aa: CATNRGWLTIAEAFF
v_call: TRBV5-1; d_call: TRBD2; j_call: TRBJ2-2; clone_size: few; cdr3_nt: TGCGCCAGCAGCTTGGCCGGGCTAGCGGGAAACACCGGGGAGCTGTTTTTT; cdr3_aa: CASSLAGLAGNTGELFF
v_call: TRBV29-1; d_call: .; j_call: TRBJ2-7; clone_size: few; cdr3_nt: TGCAGCGTTGTGACCGGGACTCCAGGGTCGAAAGAGCAGTACTTC; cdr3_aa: CSVVTGTPGSKEQYF
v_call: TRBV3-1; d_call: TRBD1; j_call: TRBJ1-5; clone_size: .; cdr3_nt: TGTGCCAGCAGCCAAGGAACAGGGGCAAATCAGCCCCAGCATTTT; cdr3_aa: CASSQGTGANQPQHF
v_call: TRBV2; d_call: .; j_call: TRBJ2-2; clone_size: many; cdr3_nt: TGTGCCAGCAGTGTTCTGGGGGCGGCGAACACCGGGGAGCTGTTTTTT; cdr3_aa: CASSVLGAANTGELFF
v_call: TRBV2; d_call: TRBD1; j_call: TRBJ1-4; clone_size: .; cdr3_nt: TGTGCCAGAGGGGGGGGGACAGGGAGTGAAAAACTGTTTTTT; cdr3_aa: CARGGGTGSEKLFF
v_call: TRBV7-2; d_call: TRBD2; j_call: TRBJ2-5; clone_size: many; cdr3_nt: TGTGCCAGCAGCTTTGGAGCGGGGGCGAGCCAAGAGACCCAGTACTTC; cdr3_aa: CASSFGAGASQETQYF
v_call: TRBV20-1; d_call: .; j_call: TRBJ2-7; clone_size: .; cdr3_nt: TGCAGTGCTAGAGACGGGTCTAGGCCGTACGAGCAGTACTTC; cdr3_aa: CSARDGSRPYEQYF
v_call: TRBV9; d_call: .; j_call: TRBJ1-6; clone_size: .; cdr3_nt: TGTGCCAGCAGCGTAAAGGCCATAAATTCACCCCTCCACTTT; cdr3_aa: CASSVKAINSPLHF
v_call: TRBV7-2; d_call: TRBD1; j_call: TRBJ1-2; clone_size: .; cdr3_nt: TGTGCCAGCAGCTTAGTTAGGGACAGGGGGTATGGCTACACCTTC; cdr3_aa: CASSLVRDRGYGYTF
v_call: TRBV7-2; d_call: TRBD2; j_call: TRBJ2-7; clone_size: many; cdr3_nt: TGTGCCAGCAGCCTAAGGACTAGCGGGGGATATTACGAGCAGTACTTC; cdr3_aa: CASSLRTSGGYYEQYF
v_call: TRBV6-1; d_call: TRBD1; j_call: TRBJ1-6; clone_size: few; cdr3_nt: TGTGCCAGCAGACACACAGGGGGGATTTCACCCCTCCACTTT; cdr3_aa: CASRHTGGISPLHF
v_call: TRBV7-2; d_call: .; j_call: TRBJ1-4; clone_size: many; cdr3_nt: TGTGCCAGCAGCTTAGGCCAAAATGAAAAACTGTTTTTT; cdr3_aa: CASSLGQNEKLFF
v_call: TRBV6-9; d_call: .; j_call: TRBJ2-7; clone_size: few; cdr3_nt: TGTGCCAGCAGTTACTCAGGGGACCTTTACTCCTACGAGCAGTACTTC; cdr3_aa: CASSYSGDLYSYEQYF
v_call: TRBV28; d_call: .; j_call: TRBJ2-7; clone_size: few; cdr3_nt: TGTGCCAGCACCTCATTAACGGGCGAGCAGTACTTC; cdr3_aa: CASTSLTGEQYF
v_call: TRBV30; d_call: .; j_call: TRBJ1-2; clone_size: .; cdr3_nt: TGTGCCTGGAGTGGACAACCTAACTATGGCTACACCTTC; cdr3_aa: CAWSGQPNYGYTF
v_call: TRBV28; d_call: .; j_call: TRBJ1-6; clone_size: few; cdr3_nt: TGTGCCAGCAGCCACGGCGGAGGCCCGAATTCACCCCTCCACTTT; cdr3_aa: CASSHGGGPNSPLHF
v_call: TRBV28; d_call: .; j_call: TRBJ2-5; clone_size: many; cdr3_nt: TGTGCCAGCAGCCTAGGGGTTTATGAGACCCAGTACTTC; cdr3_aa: CASSLGVYETQYF
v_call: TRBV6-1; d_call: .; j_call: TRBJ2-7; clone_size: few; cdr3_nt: TGTGCCAGCGGAGGGAGGAGGAACGAGCAGTACTTC; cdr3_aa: CASGGRRNEQYF
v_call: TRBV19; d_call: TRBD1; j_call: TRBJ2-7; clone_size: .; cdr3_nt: TGTGCCAGTAGTATAGTAACAGGGGGCGCCTACGAGCAGTACTTC; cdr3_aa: CASSIVTGGAYEQYF
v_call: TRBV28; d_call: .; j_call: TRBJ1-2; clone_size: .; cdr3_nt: TGTGCCAGCAGTTTGGACCGGGGCACCTTC; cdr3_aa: CASSLDRGTF
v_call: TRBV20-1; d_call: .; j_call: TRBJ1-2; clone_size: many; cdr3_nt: TGCAGTGCTAGGGGTGATGCAGGGAGGGGATATGGCTACACCTTC; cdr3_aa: CSARGDAGRGYGYTF
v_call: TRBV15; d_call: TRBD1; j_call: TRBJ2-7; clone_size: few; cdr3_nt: TGTGCCACCAGCAGGGACAGGGGGGCTACCTACGAGCAGTACTTC; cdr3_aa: CATSRDRGATYEQYF